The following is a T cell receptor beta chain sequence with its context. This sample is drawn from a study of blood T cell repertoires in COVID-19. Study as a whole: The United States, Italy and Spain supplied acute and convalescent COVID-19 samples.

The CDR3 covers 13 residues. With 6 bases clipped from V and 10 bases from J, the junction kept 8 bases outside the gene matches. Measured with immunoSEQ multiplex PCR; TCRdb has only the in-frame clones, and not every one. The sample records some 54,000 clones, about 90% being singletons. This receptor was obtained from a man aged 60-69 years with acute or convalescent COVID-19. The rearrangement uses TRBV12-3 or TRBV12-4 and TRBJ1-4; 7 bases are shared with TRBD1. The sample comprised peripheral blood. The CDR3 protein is CASSRDSGRKLFF. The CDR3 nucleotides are TGTGCCAGCAGCAGGGACAGTGGCCGAAAACTGTTTTTT.